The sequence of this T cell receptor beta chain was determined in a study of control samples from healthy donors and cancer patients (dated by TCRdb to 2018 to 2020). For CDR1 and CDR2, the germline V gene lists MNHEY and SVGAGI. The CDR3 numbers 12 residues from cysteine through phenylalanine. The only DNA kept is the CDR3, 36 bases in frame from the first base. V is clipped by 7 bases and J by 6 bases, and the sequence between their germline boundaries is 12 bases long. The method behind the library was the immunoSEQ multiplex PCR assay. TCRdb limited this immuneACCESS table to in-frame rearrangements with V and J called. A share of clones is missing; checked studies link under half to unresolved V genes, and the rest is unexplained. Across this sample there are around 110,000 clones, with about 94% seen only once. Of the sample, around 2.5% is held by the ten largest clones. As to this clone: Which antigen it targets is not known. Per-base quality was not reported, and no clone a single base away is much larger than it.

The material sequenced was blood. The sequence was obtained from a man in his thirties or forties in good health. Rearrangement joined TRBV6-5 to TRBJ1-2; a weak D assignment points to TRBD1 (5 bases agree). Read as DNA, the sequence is TGTGCCAGCACCCCCCGGGGGGATGGCTACACCTTC. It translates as CASTPRGDGYTF.